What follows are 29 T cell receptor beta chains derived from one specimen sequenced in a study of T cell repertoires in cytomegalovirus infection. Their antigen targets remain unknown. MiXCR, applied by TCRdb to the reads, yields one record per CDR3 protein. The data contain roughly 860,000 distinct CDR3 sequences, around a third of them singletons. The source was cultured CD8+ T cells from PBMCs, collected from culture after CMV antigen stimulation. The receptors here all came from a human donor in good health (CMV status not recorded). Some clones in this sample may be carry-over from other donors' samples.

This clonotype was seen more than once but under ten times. The CDR3 spells CASSRRLAGEETQYF. The CDR3, as DNA: TGTGCCAGCAGCCGGCGACTAGCGGGGGAAGAGACCCAGTACTTC. V gene TRBV7-9 combines with J gene TRBJ2-5; 12 nucleotides line up with TRBD2. CDR3 length: 15 residues. Germline V gives CDR1 SEHNR, CDR2 FQNEAQ (reference sequence). Unmatched junction bases numbered 4, after V lost 5 bases and J lost 3 bases.

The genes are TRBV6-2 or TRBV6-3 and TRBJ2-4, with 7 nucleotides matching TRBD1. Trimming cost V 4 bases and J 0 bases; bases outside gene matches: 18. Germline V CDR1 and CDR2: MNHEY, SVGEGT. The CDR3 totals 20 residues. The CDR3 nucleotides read TGTGCCAGCAGTTTAGAGGGACAGAGGGCCGCGGATTTAGCCAAAAACATTCAGTACTTC. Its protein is CASSLEGQRAADLAKNIQYF.

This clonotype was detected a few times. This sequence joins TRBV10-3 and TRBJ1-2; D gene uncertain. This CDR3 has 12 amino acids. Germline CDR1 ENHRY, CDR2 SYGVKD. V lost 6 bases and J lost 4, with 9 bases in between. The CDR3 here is CAIRSGSYGYTF. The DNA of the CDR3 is TGTGCCATCAGGTCCGGGAGCTATGGCTACACCTTC.

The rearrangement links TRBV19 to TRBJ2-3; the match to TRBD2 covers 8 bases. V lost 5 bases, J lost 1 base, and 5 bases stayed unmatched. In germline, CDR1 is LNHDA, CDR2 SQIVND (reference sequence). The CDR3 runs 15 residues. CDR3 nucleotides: TGTGCCAGTAGTGCCAGCGGGGGCCGCACAGATACGCAGTATTTT. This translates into CASSASGGRTDTQYF.

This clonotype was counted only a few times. The CDR3, as DNA: TGTGCCAGCAGCCCAAGCGGGGGGGACATTCTGAGCTCCTACAATGAGCAGTTCTTC. Its translation is CASSPSGGDILSSYNEQFF. The gene calls are TRBV7-6 and TRBJ2-1; 10 bases align to TRBD2. The CDR3 extends over 19 amino acids. CDR1 SGHVS and CDR2 FNYEAQ come from the germline V gene. Trimming cost V 5 bases and J 0 bases; bases outside gene matches: 13.

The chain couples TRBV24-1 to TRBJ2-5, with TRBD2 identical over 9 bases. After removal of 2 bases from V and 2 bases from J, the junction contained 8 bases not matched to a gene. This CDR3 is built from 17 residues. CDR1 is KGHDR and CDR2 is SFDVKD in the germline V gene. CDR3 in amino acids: CATSDSPKRGAQETQYF. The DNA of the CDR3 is TGTGCCACCAGTGATTCCCCTAAGCGGGGGGCTCAAGAGACCCAGTACTTC.

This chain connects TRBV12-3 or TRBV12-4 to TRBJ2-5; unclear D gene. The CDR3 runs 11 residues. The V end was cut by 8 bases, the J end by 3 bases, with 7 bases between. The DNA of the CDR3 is TGTGCCAGCCTCGGCGAAGAGACCCAGTACTTC. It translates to CASLGEETQYF.

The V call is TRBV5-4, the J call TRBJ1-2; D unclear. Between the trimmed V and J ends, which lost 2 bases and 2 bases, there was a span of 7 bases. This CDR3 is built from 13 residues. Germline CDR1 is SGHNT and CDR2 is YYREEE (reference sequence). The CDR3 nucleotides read TGTGCCAGCAGCTTCATAGGGAACTATGGCTACACCTTC. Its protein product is CASSFIGNYGYTF.

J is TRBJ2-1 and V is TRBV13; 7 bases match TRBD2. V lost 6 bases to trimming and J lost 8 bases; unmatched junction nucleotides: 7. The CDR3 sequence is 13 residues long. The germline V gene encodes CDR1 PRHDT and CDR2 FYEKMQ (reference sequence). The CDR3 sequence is CASRIAGTYEQFF. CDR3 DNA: TGTGCCAGCAGGATAGCGGGCACGTATGAGCAGTTCTTC. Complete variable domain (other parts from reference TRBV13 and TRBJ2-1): AAGVIQSPRHLIKEKRETATLKCYPIPRHDTVYWYQQGPGQDPQFLISFYEKMQSDKGSIPDRFSAQQFSDYHSELNMSSLELGDSALYFCASRIAGTYEQFFGPGTRLTVL.

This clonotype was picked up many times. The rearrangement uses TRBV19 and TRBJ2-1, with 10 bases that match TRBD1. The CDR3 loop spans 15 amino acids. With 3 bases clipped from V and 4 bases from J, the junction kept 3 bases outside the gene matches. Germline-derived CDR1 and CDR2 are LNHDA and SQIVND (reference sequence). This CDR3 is CASSIPGQGYNEQFF. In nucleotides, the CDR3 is TGTGCCAGTAGTATCCCGGGACAGGGGTACAATGAGCAGTTCTTC.

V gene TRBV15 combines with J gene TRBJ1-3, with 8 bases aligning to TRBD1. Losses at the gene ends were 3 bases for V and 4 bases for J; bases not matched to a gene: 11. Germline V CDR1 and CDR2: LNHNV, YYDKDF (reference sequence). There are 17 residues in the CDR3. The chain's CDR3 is CATSRGSYRDRGNTIYF. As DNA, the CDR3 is TGTGCCACCAGCAGGGGATCCTACCGGGACAGGGGAAACACCATATATTTT.

CDR3 amino acids: CASSYGGQEQYV. CDR3 in DNA: TGTGCCAGCAGTTACGGGGGTCAGGAGCAGTACGTC. V gene TRBV6-2 or TRBV6-3 combines with J gene TRBJ2-7, with D perhaps being TRBD1 or TRBD2 (5 bases each). CDR1 and CDR2 (germline): MNHEY, SVGEGT. The V and J ends lost 2 bases and 7 bases respectively, with 9 bases between them. This CDR3 contains 12 residues.

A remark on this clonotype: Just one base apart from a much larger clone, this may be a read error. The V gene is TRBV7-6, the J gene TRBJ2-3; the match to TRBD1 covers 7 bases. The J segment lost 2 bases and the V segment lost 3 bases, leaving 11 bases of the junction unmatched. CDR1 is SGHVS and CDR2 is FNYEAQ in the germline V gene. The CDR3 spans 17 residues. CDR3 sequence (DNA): TGTGCCAGCAGCTTTGACCCCCGACAGGGCGCCACAGATACGCAGTATTTT. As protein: CASSFDPRQGATDTQYF.

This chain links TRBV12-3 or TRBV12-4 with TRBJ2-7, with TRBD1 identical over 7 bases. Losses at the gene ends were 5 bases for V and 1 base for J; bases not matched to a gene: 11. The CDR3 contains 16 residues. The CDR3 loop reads CASSQIGTDTSYEQYF. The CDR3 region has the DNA TGTGCCAGCAGTCAGATCGGGACAGATACTTCCTACGAGCAGTACTTC.

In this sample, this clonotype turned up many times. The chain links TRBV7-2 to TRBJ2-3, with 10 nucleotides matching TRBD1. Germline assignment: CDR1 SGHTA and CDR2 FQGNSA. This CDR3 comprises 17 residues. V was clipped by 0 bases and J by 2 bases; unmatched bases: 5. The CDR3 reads CASSLAKDRGYTDTQYF. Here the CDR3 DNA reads TGTGCCAGCAGCTTAGCGAAGGACAGGGGGTACACAGATACGCAGTATTTT. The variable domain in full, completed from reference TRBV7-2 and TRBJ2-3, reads GAGVSQSPSNKVTEKGKDVELRCDPISGHTALYWYRQSLGQGLEFLIYFQGNSAPDKSGLPSDRFSAERTGGSVSTLTIQRTQQEDSAVYLCASSLAKDRGYTDTQYFGPGTRLTVL.

CDR3 in DNA: TGCGCCAGCAGCCAAGACTCGCGCGGAGCTATTCAAGAGACCCAGTACTTC. Residues: CASSQDSRGAIQETQYF. The chain joins TRBV4-1 to TRBJ2-5; D not resolved. V shed 0 bases and J shed 2 bases, with 16 bases lying between them. Germline V CDR1 and CDR2: MGHRA, YSYEKL. The CDR3 is 17 residues long.

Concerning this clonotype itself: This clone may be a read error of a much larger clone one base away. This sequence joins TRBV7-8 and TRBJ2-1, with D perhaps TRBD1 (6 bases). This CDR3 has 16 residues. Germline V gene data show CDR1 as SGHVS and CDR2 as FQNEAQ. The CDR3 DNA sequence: TGTTCCAGCAGCTTAGACGGGACAATTATTTACAATGAGCAGTTCTTC. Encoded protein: CSSSLDGTIIYNEQFF.

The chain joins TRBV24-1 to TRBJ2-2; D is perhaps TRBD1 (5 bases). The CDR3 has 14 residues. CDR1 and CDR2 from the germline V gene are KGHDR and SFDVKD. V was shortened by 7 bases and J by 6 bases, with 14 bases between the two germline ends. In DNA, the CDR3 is TGTGCCACCAGGGACCCACAGGTCTCCGGGGAGCTGTTTTTT. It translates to CATRDPQVSGELFF.

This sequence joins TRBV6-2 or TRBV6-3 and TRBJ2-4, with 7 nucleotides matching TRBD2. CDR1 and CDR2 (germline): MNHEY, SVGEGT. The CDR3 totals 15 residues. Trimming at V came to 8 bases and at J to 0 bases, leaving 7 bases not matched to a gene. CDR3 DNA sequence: TGTGCCAGCGAAGAAGCGGGGATAGCCAAAAACATTCAGTACTTC. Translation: CASEEAGIAKNIQYF.

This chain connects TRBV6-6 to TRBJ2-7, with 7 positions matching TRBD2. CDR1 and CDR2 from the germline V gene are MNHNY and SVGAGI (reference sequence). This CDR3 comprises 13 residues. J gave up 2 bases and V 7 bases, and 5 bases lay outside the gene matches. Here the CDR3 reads CASTVGGAYEQYV. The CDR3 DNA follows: TGTGCCAGCACCGTGGGGGGGGCCTACGAGCAGTACGTC.

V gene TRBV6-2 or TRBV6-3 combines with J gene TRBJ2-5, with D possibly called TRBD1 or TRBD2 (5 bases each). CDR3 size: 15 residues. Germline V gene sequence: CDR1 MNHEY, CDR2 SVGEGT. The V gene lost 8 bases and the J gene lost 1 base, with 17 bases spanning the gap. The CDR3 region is CASRWYPGPQETQYF. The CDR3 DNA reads TGTGCCAGCCGCTGGTACCCGGGACCCCAAGAGACCCAGTACTTC.

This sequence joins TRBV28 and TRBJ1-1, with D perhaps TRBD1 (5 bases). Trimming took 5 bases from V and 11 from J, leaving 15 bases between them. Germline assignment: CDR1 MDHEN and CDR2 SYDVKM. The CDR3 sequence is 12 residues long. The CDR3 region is CASSRGGTGAFF. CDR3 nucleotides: TGTGCCAGCAGTCGGGGGGGGACTGGGGCTTTCTTT. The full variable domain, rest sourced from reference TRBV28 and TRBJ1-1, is DVKVTQSSRYLVKRTGEKVFLECVQDMDHENMFWYRQDPGLGLRLIYFSYDVKMKEKGDIPEGYSVSREKKERFSLILESASTNQTSMYLCASSRGGTGAFFGQGTRLTVV.

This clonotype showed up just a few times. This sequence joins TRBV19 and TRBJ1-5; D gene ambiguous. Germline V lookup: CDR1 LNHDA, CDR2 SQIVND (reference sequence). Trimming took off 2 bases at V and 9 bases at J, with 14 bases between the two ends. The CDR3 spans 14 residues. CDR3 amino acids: CASSISPTVSPQHF. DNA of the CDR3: TGTGCCAGTAGTATATCGCCGACGGTCTCGCCCCAGCATTTT.

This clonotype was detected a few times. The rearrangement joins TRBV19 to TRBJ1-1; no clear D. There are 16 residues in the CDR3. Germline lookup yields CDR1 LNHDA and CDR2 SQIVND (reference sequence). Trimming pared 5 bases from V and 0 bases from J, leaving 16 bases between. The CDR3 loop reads CASSYQAAGMNTEAFF. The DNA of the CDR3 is TGTGCCAGTAGTTATCAGGCCGCGGGTATGAACACTGAAGCTTTCTTT.

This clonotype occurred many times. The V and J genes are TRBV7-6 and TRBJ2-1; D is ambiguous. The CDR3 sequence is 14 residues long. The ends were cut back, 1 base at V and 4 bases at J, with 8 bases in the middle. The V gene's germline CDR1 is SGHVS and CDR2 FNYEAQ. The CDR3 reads CASSLEGPYNEQFF. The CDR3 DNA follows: TGTGCCAGCAGCTTAGAGGGCCCGTACAATGAGCAGTTCTTC. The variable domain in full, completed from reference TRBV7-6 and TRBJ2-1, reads GAGVSQSPRYKVTKRGQDVALRCDPISGHVSLYWYRQALGQGPEFLTYFNYEAQQDKSGLPNDRFSAERPEGSISTLTIQRTEQRDSAMYRCASSLEGPYNEQFFGPGTRLTVL.

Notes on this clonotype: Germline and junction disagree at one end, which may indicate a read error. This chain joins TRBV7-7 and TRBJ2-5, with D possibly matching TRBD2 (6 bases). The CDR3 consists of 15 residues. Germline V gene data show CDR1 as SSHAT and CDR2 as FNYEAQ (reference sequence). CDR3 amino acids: CASSLFPSEPEAQYF. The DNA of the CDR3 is TGTGCTAGCAGCTTATTTCCTAGCGAGCCCGAGGCCCAGTACTTC. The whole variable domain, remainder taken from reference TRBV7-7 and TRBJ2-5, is GAGVSQSPRYKVTKRGQDVTLRCDPISSHATLYWYQQALGQGPEFLTYFNYEAQPDKSGLPSDRFSAERPEGSISTLTIQRTEQRDSAMYRCASSLFPSEPEAQYFGPGTRLLVL.

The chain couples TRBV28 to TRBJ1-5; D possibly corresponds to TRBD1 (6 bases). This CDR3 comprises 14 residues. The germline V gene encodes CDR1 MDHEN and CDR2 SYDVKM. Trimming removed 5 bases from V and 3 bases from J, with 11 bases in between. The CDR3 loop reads CASSHREANQPQHF. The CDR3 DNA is TGTGCCAGCAGTCACAGGGAAGCCAATCAGCCCCAGCATTTT.

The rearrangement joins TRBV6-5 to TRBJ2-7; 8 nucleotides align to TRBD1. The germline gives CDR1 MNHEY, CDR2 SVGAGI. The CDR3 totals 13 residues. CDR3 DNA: TGTGCCAACAGTGCTGGACAGGGAGCCGAGCAGTACGTC. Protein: CANSAGQGAEQYV.

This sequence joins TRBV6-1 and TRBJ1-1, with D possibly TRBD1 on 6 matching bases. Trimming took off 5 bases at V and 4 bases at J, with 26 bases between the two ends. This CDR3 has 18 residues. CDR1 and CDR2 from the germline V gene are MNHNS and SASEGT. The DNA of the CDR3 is TGTGCCAGCAGTTTTTCCCGAGGGGGAGGCGGTGTGGGCACTGAAGCTTTCTTT. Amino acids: CASSFSRGGGGVGTEAFF.